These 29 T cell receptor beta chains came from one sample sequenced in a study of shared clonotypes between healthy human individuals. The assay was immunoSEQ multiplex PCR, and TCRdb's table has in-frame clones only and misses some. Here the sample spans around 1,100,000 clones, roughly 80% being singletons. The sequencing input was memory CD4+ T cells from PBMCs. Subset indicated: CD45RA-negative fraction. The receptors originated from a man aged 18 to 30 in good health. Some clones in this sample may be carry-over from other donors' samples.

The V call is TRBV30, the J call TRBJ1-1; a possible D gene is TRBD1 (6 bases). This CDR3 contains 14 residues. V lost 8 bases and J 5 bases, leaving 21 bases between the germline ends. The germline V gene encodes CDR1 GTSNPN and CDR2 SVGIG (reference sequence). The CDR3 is CAGDRSGRRTEAFF. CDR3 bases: TGTGCCGGTGACAGGTCAGGGCGGCGGACTGAAGCTTTCTTT.

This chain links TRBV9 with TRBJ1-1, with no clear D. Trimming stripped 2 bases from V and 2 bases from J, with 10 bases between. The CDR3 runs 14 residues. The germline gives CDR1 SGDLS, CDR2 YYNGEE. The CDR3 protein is CASSVTPANTEAFF. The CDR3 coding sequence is TGTGCCAGCAGCGTGACACCGGCTAACACTGAAGCTTTCTTT.

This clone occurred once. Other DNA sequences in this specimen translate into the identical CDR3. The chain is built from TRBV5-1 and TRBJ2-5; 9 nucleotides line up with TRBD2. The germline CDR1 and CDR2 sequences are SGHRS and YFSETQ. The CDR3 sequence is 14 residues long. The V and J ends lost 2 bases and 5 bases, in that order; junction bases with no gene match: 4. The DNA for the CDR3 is TGCGCCAGCAGCTTAGGACTAGCGAGGGAGACCCAGTACTTC. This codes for CASSLGLARETQYF. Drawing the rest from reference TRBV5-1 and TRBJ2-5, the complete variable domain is KAGVTQTPRYLIKTRGQQVTLSCSPISGHRSVSWYQQTPGQGLQFLFEYFSETQRNKGNFPGRFSGRQFSNSRSEMNVSTLELGDSALYLCASSLGLARETQYFGPGTRLLVL.

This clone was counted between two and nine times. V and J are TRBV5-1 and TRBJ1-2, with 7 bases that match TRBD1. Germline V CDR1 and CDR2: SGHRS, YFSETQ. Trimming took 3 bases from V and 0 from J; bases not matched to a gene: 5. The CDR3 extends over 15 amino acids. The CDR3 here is CASSSRQGANYGYTF. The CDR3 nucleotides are TGCGCCAGCAGCTCCCGACAGGGAGCTAACTATGGCTACACCTTC.

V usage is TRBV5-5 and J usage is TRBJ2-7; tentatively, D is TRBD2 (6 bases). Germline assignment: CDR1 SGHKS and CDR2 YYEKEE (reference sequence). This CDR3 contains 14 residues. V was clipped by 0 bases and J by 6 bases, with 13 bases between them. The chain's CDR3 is CASSLGGVSFEQYF. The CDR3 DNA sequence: TGTGCCAGCAGCTTGGGCGGGGTGAGTTTCGAGCAGTACTTC.

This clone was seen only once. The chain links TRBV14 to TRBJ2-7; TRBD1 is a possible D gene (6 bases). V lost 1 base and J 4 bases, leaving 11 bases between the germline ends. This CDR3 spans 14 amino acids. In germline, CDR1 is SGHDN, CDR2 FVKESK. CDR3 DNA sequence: TGTGCCAGCAGCCAAGTCAGGGGTCGGTACGAGCAGTACTTC. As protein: CASSQVRGRYEQYF.

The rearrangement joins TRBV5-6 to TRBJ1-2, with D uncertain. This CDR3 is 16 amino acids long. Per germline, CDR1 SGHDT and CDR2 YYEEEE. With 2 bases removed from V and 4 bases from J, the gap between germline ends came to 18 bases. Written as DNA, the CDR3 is TGTGCCAGCAGCTTACGGGCCGCTCGATCAGGCTATGGCTACACCTTC. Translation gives CASSLRAARSGYGYTF.

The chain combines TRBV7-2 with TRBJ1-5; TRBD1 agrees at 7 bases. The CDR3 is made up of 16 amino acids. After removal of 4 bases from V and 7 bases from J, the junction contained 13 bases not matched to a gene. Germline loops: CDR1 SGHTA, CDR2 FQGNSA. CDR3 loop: CASSSATGAYGQPQHF. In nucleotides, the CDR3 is TGTGCCAGCAGCTCGGCTACAGGGGCTTACGGGCAGCCCCAGCATTTT.

CDR3 in DNA: TGTGCCAGCAGTTCCACCGGGACAGGGAACAATGAGCAGTTCTTC. This codes for CASSSTGTGNNEQFF. The chain employs TRBV28 and TRBJ2-1; 9 nucleotides align to TRBD1. CDR1 is MDHEN, CDR2 SYDVKM, per germline. This CDR3 is 15 amino acids long. After removal of 4 bases from V and 5 bases from J, the junction contained 6 bases not matched to a gene. The full variable domain, its missing parts supplied by reference TRBV28 and TRBJ2-1, is DVKVTQSSRYLVKRTGEKVFLECVQDMDHENMFWYRQDPGLGLRLIYFSYDVKMKEKGDIPEGYSVSREKKERFSLILESASTNQTSMYLCASSSTGTGNNEQFFGPGTRLTVL.

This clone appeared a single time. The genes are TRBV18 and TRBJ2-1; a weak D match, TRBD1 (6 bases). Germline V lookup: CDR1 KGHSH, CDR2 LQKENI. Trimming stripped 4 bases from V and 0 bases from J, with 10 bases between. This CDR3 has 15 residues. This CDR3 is CASSLQGSSYNEQFF. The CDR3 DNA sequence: TGTGCCAGCTCACTCCAGGGGAGCTCCTACAATGAGCAGTTCTTC.

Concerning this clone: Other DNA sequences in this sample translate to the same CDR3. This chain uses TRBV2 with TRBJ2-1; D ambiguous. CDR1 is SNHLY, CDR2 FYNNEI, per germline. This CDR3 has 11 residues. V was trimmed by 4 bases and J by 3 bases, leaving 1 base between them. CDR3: CASSGYNEQFF. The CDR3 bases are TGTGCCAGCAGTGGCTACAATGAGCAGTTCTTC.

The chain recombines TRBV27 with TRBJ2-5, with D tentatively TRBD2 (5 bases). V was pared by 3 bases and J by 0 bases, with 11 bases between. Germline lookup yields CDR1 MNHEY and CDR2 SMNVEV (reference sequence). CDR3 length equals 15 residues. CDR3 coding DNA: TGTGCCAGCAGTTTGAGGGTCGATGACCAAGAGACCCAGTACTTC. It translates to CASSLRVDDQETQYF.

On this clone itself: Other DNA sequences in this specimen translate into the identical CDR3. The CDR3 nucleotides are TGTGCCAGCAGCTTGGGACAGGGGAGGACTGAAGCTTTCTTT. Amino acids: CASSLGQGRTEAFF. The chain uses TRBV5-4 and TRBJ1-1; TRBD1 matches 8 bases. This CDR3 comprises 14 residues. The junction had 3 bases not matched to a gene; V was cut back by 0 bases and J by 5 bases. CDR1 and CDR2 (germline): SGHNT, YYREEE (reference sequence).

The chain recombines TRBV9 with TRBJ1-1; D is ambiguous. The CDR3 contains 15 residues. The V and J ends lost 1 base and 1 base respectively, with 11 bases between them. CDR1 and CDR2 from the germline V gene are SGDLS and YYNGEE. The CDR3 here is CASSVFGGQNTEAFF. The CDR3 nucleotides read TGTGCCAGCAGCGTATTTGGAGGGCAGAACACTGAAGCTTTCTTT. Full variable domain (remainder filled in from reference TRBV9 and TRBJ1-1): DSGVTQTPKHLITATGQRVTLRCSPRSGDLSVYWYQQSLDQGLQFLIQYYNGEERAKGNILERFSAQQFPDLHSELNLSSLELGDSALYFCASSVFGGQNTEAFFGQGTRLTVV.

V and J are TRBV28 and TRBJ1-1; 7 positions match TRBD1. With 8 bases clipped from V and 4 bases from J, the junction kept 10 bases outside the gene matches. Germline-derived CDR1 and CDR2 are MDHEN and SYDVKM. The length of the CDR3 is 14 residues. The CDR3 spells CASGPTGSVTEAFF. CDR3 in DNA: TGTGCCAGCGGACCGACAGGGAGCGTCACTGAAGCTTTCTTT.

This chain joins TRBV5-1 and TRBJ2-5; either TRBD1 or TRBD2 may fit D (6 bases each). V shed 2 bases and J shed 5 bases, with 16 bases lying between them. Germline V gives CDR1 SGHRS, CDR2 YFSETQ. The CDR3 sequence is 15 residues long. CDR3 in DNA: TGCGCCAGCAGCTTACAAGGGGGGTCGGAGGAGACCCAGTACTTC. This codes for CASSLQGGSEETQYF.

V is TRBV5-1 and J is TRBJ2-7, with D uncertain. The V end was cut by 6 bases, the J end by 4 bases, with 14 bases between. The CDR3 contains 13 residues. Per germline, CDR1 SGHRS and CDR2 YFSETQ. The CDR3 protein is CASTGPNSYEQYF. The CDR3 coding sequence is TGCGCCAGCACCGGTCCCAATTCTTACGAGCAGTACTTC.

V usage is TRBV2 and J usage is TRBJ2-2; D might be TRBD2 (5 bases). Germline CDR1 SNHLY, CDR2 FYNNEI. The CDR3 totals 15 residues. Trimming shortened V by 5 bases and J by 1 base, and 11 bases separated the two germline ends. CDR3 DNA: TGTGCCAGCAGTCTACTGGGAGAGAACACCGGGGAGCTGTTTTTT. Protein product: CASSLLGENTGELFF.

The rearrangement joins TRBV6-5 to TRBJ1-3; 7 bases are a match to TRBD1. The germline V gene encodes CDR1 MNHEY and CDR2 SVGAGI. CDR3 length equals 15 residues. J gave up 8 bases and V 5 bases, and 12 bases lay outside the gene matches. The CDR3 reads CASSTRTGAADTIYF. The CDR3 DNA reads TGTGCCAGCAGTACCCGAACAGGGGCAGCGGACACCATATATTTT.

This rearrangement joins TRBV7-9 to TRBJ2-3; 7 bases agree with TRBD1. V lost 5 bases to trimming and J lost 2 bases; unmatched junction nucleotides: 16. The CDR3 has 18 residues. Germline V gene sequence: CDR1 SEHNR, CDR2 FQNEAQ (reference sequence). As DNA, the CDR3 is TGTGCCAGCAGCCCCCTAGGGGGACAGAAGTTGTACACAGATACGCAGTATTTT. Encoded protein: CASSPLGGQKLYTDTQYF. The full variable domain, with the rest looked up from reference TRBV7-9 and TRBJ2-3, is DTGVSQNPRHKITKRGQNVTFRCDPISEHNRLYWYRQTLGQGPEFLTYFQNEAQLEKSRLLSDRFSAERPKGSFSTLEIQRTEQGDSAMYLCASSPLGGQKLYTDTQYFGPGTRLTVL.

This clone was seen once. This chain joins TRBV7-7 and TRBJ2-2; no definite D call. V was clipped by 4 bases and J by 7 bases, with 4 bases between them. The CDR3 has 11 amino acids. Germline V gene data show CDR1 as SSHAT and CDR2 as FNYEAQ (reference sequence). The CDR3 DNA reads TGTGCCAGCAGCTCCTTCGGGGAGCTGTTTTTT. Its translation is CASSSFGELFF.

Here the CDR3 reads CASSERTRSSGNTIYF. Here the CDR3 DNA reads TGTGCCAGCAGCGAAAGGACACGAAGCTCTGGAAACACCATATATTTT. The chain has TRBV7-9 and TRBJ1-3; TRBD1 is a possible D gene (5 bases). The germline gives CDR1 SEHNR, CDR2 FQNEAQ (reference sequence). This CDR3 is built from 16 residues. The V gene lost 5 bases and the J gene lost 0 bases, with 14 bases spanning the gap. Combining the CDR3 with reference TRBV7-9 and TRBJ1-3 gives the whole variable domain DTGVSQNPRHKITKRGQNVTFRCDPISEHNRLYWYRQTLGQGPEFLTYFQNEAQLEKSRLLSDRFSAERPKGSFSTLEIQRTEQGDSAMYLCASSERTRSSGNTIYFGEGSWLTVV.

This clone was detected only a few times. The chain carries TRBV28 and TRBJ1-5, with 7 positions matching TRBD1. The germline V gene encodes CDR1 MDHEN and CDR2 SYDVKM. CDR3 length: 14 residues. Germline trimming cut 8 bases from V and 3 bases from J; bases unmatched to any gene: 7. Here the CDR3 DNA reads TGTGCCAGCGGAGAGGGGACAGTCAATCAGCCCCAGCATTTT. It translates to CASGEGTVNQPQHF.

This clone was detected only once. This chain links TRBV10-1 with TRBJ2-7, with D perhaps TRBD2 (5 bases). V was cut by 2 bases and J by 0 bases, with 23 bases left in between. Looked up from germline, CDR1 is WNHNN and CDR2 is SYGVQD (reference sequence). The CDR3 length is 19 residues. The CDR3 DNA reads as TGCGCCAGCAGTGAGAAGGCTAGCCAGTTAAAAGAGAGCTCCTACGAGCAGTACTTC. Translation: CASSEKASQLKESSYEQYF.

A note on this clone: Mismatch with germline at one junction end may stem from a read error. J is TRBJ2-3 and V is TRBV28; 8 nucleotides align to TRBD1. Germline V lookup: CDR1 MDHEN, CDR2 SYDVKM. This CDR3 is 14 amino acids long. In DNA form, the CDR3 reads TGTGCCGGCAGGGGGCTCCTGTCTACAGATACGCAGTATTTT. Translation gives CAGRGLLSTDTQYF.

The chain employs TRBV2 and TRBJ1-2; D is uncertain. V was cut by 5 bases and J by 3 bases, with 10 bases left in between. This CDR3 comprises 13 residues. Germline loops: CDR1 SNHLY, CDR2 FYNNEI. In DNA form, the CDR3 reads TGTGCCAGCAGTCGAGGTCTCGACTATGGCTACACCTTC. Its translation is CASSRGLDYGYTF. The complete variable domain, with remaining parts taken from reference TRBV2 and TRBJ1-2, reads EPEVTQTPSHQVTQMGQEVILRCVPISNHLYFYWYRQILGQKVEFLVSFYNNEISEKSEIFDDQFSVERPDGSNFTLKIRSTKLEDSAMYFCASSRGLDYGYTFGSGTRLTVV.

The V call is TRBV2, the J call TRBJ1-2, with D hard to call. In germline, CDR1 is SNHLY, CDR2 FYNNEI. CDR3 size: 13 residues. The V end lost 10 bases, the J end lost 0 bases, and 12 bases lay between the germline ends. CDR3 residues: CATGSSANYGYTF. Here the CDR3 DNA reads TGTGCCACCGGGTCCTCAGCTAACTATGGCTACACCTTC.

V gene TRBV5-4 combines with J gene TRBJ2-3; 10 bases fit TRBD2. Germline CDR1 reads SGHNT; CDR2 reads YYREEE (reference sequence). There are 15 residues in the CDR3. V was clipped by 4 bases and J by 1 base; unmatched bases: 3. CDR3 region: CASSQREGGTDTQYF. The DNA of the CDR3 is TGTGCCAGCAGCCAGCGGGAGGGCGGCACAGATACGCAGTATTTT.

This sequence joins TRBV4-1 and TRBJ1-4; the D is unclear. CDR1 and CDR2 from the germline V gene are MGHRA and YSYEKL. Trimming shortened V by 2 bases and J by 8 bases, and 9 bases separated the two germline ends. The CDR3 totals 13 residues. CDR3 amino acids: CASSQQTVEKLFF. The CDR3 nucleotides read TGCGCCAGCAGCCAACAAACAGTCGAAAAACTGTTTTTT.